This T cell receptor (beta chain) was observed in a study of Tregs in tolerant kidney transplant recipients. Broader study findings: Donor-specific Treg expansion exceeded global Treg expansion in tolerant patients, suggesting antigen drive.

Only in-frame clones appear in the TCRdb table, and some are missing; sequencing was by immunoSEQ multiplex PCR. The sample lists 50,000 or so clones, about 92% seen once, with 15% in the top ten. This clone was seen once. Its antigen is not identified. The nonmyeloablative bone marrow transplants came from related graft donors, with transient mixed chimerism. CD4+CD25+CD127- Tregs, CD4+CD25- non-Tregs, CD4 and CD8 cells were sorted. The TCR comes from a human patient who received a combined kidney and bone marrow transplant. A subset of T cells may come from the graft donor. This material consisted of CD8+ T cells from blood (PBMCs), taken 12 months after the transplant.

The CDR3 DNA reads as TGTGCCAGCAGCCCAGGGCCTAAACTAGCGGGAGTTTACGAGCAGTACTTC. It specifies CASSPGPKLAGVYEQYF. The chain recombines TRBV5-4 with TRBJ2-7; TRBD2 matches at 11 bases. The CDR3 is made up of 17 amino acids. The ends lost 4 bases at V and 4 bases at J; junction bases unmatched: 13. Germline CDR1 and CDR2: SGHNT and YYREEE (reference sequence).